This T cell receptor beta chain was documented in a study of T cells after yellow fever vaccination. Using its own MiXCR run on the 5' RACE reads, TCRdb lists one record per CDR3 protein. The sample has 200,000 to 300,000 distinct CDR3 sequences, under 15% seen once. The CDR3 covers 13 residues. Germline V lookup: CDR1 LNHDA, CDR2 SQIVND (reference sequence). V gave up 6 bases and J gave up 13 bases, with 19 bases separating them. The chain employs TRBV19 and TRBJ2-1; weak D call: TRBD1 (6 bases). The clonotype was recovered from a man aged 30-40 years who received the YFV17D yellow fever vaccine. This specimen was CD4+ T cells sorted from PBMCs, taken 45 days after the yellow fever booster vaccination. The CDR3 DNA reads TGTGCCAGTAGCATGACAGGTATGGGAGACCAGTTCTTC. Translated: CASSMTGMGDQFF. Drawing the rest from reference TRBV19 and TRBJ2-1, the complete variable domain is DGGITQSPKYLFRKEGQNVTLSCEQNLNHDAMYWYRQDPGQGLRLIYYSQIVNDFQKGDIAEGYSVSREKKESFPLTVTSAQKNPTAFYLCASSMTGMGDQFFGPGTRLTVL.